Listed here is a single TCR beta chain. The sample originates from a study of circulating and synovial CD4+ cells in juvenile arthritis. CDR1 is LNHDA and CDR2 is SQIVND in the germline V gene (reference sequence). Trimming removed 2 bases from V and 4 bases from J, with 11 bases in between. The CDR3 is made up of 14 amino acids. Patients with active juvenile idiopathic arthritis donated these samples. Data came from immunoSEQ multiplex PCR; TCRdb stores just in-frame clones and leaves some out. The sample has approximately 35,000 clones, roughly 96% seen once; the top ten hold 0.16%. Sequencing was performed on CD4+ T cells from blood. This clonotype originated in a human donor with juvenile idiopathic arthritis. The gene calls are TRBV19 and TRBJ1-1, with a possible D match to TRBD1 (5 bases). The CDR3 bases are TGTGCCAGTAGTATAAGGGGAGGGAGCACTGAAGCTTTCTTT. Its protein is CASSIRGGSTEAFF.